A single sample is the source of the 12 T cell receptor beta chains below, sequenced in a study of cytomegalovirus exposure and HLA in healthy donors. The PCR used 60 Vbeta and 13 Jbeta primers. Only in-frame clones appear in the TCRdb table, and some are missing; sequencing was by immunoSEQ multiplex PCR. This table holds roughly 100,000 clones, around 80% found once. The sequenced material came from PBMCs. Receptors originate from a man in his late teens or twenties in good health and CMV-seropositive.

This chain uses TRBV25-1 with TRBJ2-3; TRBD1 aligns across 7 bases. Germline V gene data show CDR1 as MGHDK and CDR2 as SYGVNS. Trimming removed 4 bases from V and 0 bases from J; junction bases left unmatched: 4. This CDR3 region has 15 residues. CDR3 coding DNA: TGTGCCAGCAGTGTCACAGGGGCCAGCACAGATACGCAGTATTTT. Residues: CASSVTGASTDTQYF.

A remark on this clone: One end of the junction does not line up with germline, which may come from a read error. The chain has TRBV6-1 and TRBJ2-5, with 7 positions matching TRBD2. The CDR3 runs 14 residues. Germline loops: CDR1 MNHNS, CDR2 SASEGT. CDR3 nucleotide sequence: TGTGTCAGCAGCCTCGGGGGGTACCAAGAGACCCAGTACTTC. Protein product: CVSSLGGYQETQYF.

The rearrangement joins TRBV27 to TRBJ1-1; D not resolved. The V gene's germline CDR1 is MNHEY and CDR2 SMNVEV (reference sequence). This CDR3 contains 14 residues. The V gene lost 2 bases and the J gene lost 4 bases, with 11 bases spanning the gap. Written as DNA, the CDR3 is TGTGCCAGCAGTTTAGGGGAGTACGGCACTGAAGCTTTCTTT. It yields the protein CASSLGEYGTEAFF.

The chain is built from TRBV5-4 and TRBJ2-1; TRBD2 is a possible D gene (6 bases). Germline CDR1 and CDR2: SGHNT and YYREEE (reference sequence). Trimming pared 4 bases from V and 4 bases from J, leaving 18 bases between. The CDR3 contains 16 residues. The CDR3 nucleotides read TGTGCCAGCAGCCGGGGGACTTCACGAGGTTACAATGAGCAGTTCTTC. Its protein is CASSRGTSRGYNEQFF.

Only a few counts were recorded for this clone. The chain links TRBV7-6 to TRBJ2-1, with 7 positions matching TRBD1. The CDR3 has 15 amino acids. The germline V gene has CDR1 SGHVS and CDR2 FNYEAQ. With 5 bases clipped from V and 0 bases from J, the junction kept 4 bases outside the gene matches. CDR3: CASSATGASYNEQFF. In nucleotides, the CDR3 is TGTGCCAGCAGCGCCACAGGGGCCTCCTACAATGAGCAGTTCTTC.

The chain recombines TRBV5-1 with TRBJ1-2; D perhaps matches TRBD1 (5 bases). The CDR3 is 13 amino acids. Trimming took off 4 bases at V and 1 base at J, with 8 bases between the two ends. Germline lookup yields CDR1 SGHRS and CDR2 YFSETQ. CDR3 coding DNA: TGCGCCAGCAGCGGGGGGGTTAACTATGGCTACACCTTC. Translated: CASSGGVNYGYTF.

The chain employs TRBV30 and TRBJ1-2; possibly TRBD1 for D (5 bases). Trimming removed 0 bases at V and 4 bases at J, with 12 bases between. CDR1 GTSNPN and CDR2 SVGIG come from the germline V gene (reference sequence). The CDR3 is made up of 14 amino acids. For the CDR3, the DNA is TGTGCCTGGAGTGTGGGGGAGGGACCCTATGGCTACACCTTC. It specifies CAWSVGEGPYGYTF. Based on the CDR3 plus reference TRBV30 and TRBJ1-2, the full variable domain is SQTIHQWPATLVQPVGSPLSLECTVEGTSNPNLYWYRQAAGRGLQLLFYSVGIGQISSEVPQNLSASRPQDRQFILSSKKLLLSDSGFYLCAWSVGEGPYGYTFGSGTRLTVV.

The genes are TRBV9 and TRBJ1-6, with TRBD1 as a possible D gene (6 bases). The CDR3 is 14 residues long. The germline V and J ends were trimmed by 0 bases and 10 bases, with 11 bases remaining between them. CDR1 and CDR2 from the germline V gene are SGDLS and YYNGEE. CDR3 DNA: TGTGCCAGCAGCGTAGAACAGGGACGGTCACCCCTCCACTTT. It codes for CASSVEQGRSPLHF.

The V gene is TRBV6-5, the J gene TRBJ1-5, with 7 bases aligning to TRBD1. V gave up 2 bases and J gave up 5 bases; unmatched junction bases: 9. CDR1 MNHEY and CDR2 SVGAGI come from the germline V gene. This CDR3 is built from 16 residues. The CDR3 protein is CASSYGTAPFDQPQHF. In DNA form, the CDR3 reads TGTGCCAGCAGTTACGGGACAGCGCCCTTCGATCAGCCCCAGCATTTT.

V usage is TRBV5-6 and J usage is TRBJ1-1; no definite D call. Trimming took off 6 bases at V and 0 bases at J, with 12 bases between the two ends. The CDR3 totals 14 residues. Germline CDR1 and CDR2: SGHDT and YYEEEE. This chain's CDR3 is CASILLGVNTEAFF. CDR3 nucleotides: TGTGCCAGCATACTTCTGGGAGTGAACACTGAAGCTTTCTTT.

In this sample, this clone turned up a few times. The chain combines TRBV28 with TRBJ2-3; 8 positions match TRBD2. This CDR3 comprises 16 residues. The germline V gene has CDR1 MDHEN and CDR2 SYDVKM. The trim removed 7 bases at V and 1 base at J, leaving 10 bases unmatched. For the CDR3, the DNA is TGTGCCAGCACCCCAAGTGCGGGGGGTGGCACAGATACGCAGTATTTT. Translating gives CASTPSAGGGTDTQYF. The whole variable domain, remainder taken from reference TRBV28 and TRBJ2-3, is DVKVTQSSRYLVKRTGEKVFLECVQDMDHENMFWYRQDPGLGLRLIYFSYDVKMKEKGDIPEGYSVSREKKERFSLILESASTNQTSMYLCASTPSAGGGTDTQYFGPGTRLTVL.

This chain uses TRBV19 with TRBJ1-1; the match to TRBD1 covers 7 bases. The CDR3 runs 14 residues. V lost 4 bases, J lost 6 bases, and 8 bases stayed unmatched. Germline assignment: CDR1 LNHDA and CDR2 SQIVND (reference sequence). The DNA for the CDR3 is TGTGCCAGTAGTAGACAGGGAATGGGCGCTGAAGCTTTCTTT. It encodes CASSRQGMGAEAFF.